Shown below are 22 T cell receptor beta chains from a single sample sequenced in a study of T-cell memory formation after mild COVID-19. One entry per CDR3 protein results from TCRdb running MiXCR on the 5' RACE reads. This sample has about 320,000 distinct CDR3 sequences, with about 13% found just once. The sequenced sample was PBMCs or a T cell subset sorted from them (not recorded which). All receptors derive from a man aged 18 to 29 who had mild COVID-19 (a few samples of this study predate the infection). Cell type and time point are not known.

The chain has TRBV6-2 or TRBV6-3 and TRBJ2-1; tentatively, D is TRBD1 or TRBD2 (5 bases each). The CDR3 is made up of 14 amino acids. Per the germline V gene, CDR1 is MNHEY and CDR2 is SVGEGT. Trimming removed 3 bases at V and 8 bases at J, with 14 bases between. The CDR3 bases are TGTGCCAGCAGTTATGATGGGGGAAGGGATGAGCAGTTCTTC. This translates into CASSYDGGRDEQFF.

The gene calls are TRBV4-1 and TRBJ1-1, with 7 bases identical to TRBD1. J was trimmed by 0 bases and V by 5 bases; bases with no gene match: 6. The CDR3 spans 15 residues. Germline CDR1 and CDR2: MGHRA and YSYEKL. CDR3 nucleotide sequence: TGCGCCAGCAGCTCCGTGACAGGGATGAACACTGAAGCTTTCTTT. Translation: CASSSVTGMNTEAFF.

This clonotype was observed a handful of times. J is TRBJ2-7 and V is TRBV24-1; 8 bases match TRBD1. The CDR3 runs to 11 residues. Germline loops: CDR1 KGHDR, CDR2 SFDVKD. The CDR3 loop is CATSDLWDRLV. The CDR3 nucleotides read TGTGCCACCAGTGATTTGTGGGACAGGCTCGTC.

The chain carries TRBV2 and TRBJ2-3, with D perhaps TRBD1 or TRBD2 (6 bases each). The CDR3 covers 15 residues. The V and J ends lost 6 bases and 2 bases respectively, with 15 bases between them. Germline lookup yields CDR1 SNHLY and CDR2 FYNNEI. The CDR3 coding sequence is TGTGCCAGCAGCCACCCGGGGGCGGTCACAGATACGCAGTATTTT. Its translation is CASSHPGAVTDTQYF.

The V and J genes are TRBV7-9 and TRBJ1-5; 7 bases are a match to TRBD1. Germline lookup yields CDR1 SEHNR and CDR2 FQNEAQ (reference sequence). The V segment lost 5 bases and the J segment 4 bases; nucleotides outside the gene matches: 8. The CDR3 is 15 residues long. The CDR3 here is CASSPQGTDNQPQHF. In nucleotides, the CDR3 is TGTGCCAGCAGCCCACAGGGGACAGATAATCAGCCCCAGCATTTT.

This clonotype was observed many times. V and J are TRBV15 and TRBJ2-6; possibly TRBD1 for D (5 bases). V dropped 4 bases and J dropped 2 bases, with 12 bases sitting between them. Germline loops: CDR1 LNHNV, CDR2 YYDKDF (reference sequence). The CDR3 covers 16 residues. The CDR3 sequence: CATSTHGAAGANVLTF. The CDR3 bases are TGTGCCACCAGCACCCATGGGGCGGCTGGGGCCAACGTCCTGACTTTC.

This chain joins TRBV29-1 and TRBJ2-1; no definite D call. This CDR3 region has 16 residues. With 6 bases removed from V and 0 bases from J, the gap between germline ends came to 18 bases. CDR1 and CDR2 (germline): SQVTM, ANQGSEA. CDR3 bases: TGCAGCGTCCGGATCGGGCGCCGGAGCTCCTACAATGAGCAGTTCTTC. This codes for CSVRIGRRSSYNEQFF.

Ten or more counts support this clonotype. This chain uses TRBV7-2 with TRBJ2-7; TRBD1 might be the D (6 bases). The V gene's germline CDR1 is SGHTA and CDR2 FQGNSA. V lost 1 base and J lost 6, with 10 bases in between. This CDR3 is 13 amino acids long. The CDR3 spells CASSLVSRGEQYV. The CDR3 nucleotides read TGTGCCAGCAGCTTAGTCTCCAGGGGCGAGCAGTACGTC.

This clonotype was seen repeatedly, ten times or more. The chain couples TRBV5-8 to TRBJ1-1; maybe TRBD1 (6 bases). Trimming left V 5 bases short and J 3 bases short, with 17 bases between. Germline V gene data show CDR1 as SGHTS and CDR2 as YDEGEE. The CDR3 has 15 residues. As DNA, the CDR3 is TGTGCCAGCAGTGAACCCGGGACAAGGGACACTGAAGCTTTCTTT. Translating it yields CASSEPGTRDTEAFF.

This chain's CDR3 is CASGLSTGSGDEQYV. Written as DNA, the CDR3 is TGTGCTAGTGGTTTAAGTACAGGCTCTGGCGACGAGCAGTACGTC. This chain joins TRBV12-5 and TRBJ2-7; tentative D call: TRBD1 (5 bases). Trimming removed 3 bases from V and 5 bases from J, with 17 bases in between. The CDR3 has 15 amino acids. Germline V lookup: CDR1 LGHNT, CDR2 FRNRAP.

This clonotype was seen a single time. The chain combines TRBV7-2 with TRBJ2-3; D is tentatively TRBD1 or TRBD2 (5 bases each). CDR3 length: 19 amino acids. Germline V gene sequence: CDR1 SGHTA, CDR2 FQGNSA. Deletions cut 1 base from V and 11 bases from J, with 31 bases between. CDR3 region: CASSLVQPQPWGRASQQYF. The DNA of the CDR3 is TGTGCCAGCAGCTTAGTCCAGCCCCAGCCCTGGGGACGGGCTTCTCAGCAGTATTTT. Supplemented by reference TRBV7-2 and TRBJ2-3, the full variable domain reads GAGVSQSPSNKVTEKGKDVELRCDPISGHTALYWYRQSLGQGLEFLIYFQGNSAPDKSGLPSDRFSAERTGGSVSTLTIQRTQQEDSAVYLCASSLVQPQPWGRASQQYFGPGTRLTVL.

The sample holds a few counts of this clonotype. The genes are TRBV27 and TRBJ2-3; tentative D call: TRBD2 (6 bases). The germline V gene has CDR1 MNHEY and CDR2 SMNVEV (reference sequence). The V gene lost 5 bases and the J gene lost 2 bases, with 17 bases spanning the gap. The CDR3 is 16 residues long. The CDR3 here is CASSLGSSVFTDTQYF. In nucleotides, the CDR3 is TGTGCCAGCAGTCTAGGGTCTAGCGTATTCACAGATACGCAGTATTTT.

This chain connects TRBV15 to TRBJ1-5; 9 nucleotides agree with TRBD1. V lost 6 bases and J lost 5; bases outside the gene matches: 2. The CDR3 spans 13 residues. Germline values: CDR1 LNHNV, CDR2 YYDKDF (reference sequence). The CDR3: CATRDRGDQPQHF. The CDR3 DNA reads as TGTGCCACCAGGGACAGGGGCGATCAGCCCCAGCATTTT.

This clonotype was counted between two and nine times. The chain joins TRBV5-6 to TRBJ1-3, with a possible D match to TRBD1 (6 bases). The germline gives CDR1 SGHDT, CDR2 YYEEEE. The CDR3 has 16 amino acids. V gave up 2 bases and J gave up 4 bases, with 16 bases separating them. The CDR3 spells CASSFQGPLSGNTIYF. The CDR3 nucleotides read TGTGCCAGCAGCTTTCAGGGGCCCCTCTCCGGAAACACCATATATTTT.

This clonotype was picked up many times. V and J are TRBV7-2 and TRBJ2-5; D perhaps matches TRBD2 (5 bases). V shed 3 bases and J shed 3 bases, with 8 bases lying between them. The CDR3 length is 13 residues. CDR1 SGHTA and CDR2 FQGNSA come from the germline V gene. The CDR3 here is CASSFSGKETQYF. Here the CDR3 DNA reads TGTGCCAGCAGCTTTTCGGGAAAAGAGACCCAGTACTTC.

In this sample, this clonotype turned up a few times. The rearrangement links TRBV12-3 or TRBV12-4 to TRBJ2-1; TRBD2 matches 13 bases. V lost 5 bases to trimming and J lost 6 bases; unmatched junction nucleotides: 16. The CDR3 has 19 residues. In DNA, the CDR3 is TGTGCCAGCAGTCCGTGGACTAGCGGGGGCCCCCCATCTGGCAATGAGCAGTTCTTC. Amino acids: CASSPWTSGGPPSGNEQFF.

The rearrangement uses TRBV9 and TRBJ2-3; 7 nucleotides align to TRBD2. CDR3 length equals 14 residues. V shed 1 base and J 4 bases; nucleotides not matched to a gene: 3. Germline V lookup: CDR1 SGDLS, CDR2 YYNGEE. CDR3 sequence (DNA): TGTGCCAGCAGCGTACTAGCGGCACCAGATACGCAGTATTTT. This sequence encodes CASSVLAAPDTQYF.

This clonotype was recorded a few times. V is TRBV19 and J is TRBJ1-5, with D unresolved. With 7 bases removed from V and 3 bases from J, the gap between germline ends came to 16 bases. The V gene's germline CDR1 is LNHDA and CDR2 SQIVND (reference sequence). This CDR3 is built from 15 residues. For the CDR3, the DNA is TGTGCCAGTAACCCTTTCCGAAAGTACAATCAGCCCCAGCATTTT. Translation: CASNPFRKYNQPQHF.

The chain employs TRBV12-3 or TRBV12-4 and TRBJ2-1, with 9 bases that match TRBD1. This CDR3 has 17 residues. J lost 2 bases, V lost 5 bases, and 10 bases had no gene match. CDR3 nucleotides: TGTGCCAGCAGTCCCCGCTTCGGGGACAGGGCCTACAATGAGCAGTTCTTC. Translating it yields CASSPRFGDRAYNEQFF.

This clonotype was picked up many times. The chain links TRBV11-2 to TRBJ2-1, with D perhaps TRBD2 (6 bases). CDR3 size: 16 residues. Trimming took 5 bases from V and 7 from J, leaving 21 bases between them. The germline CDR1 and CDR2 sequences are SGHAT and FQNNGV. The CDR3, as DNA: TGTGCCAGCAGCCCTGATCGGCCCGGGGCGGGGAATGAGCAGTTCTTC. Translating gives CASSPDRPGAGNEQFF.

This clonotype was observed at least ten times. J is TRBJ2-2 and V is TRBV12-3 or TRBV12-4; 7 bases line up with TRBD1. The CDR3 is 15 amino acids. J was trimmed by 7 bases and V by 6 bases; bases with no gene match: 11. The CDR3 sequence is CASRPSDREYGELFF. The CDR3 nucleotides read TGTGCCAGCAGACCCAGTGACAGGGAGTACGGGGAGCTGTTTTTT.

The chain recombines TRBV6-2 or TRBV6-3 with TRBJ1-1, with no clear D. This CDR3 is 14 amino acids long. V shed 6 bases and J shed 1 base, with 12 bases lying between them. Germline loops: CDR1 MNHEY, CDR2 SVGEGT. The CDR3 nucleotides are TGTGCCAGCAGCCGGATCGTGGGGAACACTGAAGCTTTCTTT. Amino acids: CASSRIVGNTEAFF.